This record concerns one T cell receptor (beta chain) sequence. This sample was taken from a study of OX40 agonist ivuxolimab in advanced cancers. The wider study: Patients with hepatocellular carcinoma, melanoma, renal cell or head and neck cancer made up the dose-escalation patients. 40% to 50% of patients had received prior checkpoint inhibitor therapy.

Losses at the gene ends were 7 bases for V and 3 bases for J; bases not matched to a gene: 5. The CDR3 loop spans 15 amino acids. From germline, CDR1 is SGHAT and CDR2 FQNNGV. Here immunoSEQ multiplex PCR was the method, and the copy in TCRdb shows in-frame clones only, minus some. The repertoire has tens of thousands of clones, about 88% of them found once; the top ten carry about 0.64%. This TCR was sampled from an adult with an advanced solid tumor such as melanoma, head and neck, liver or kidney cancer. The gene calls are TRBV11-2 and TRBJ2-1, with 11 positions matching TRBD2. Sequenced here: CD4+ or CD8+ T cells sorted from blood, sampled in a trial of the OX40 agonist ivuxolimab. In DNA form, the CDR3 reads TGTGCCAGCACCGGCGGGACTAGCGGCTACAATGAGCAGTTCTTC. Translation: CASTGGTSGYNEQFF. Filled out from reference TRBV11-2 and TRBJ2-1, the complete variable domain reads EAGVAQSPRYKIIEKRQSVAFWCNPISGHATLYWYQQILGQGPKLLIQFQNNGVVDDSQLPKDRFSAERLKGVDSTLKIQPAKLEDSAVYLCASTGGTSGYNEQFFGPGTRLTVL.